These 16 T cell receptor beta chains share one sample of origin, sequenced in a study of T cells after yellow fever vaccination. TCRdb reprocessed the 5' RACE reads via MiXCR and lists one record per CDR3 protein. The repertoire holds approximately 600,000 distinct CDR3 sequences, roughly an eighth seen once, with more than 12% in the top ten. The specimen was PBMCs, collected on the day of the yellow fever booster vaccination. Receptors were obtained from a man aged 30 to 39 who received the YFV17D yellow fever vaccine.

This clonotype was seen a few times. This sequence joins TRBV7-9 and TRBJ1-1, with D unclear. CDR1 and CDR2 (germline): SEHNR, FQNEAQ (reference sequence). Trimming stripped 5 bases from V and 0 bases from J, with 10 bases between. The CDR3 loop spans 14 amino acids. The chain's CDR3 is CASSQISVNTEAFF. In DNA, the CDR3 is TGTGCCAGCAGCCAAATTTCGGTGAACACTGAAGCTTTCTTT.

This clonotype has more than one count but fewer than ten. This rearrangement joins TRBV7-2 to TRBJ2-5, with D unclear. CDR1 SGHTA and CDR2 FQGNSA come from the germline V gene. The CDR3 covers 12 residues. Deletions cut 5 bases from V and 5 bases from J, with 9 bases between. The CDR3 nucleotides read TGTGCCAGCAGCCCTGGGCCCGAGACCCAGTACTTC. Translation gives CASSPGPETQYF.

This clonotype was observed a few times. J is TRBJ2-7 and V is TRBV4-3; no firm D call. V gave up 0 bases and J gave up 5 bases, with 11 bases separating them. CDR1 is LGHNA and CDR2 is YSLEER in the germline V gene. The CDR3 loop spans 14 amino acids. The CDR3 reads CASSQERSLDEQYF. DNA of the CDR3: TGCGCCAGCAGCCAAGAGAGATCGTTGGACGAGCAGTACTTC.

This clonotype was counted between two and nine times. The chain is built from TRBV4-3 and TRBJ2-7; TRBD2 matches at 10 bases. Germline CDR1 LGHNA, CDR2 YSLEER. The ends lost 5 bases at V and 1 base at J; junction bases unmatched: 5. This CDR3 contains 15 residues. The CDR3 is CASSVSLAGSYEQYF. CDR3 coding DNA: TGCGCCAGCAGCGTCTCACTAGCGGGGTCCTACGAGCAGTACTTC.

This chain connects TRBV5-1 to TRBJ2-7, with D possibly being TRBD2 (5 bases). This CDR3 has 13 residues. V was shortened by 1 base and J by 5 bases, with 10 bases between the two germline ends. CDR1 SGHRS and CDR2 YFSETQ come from the germline V gene. The CDR3 DNA is TGCGCCAGCAGCTTGAAGAGGGTCCACGAGCAGTACTTC. This encodes CASSLKRVHEQYF.

This clonotype was observed a handful of times. CDR3 sequence reads: CCSQSLAGLVDTQYF. CDR3 DNA sequence: TGCTGTTCCCAATCACTAGCGGGACTGGTAGATACGCAGTATTTT. J is TRBJ2-3 and V is TRBV20-1, with 10 bases fitting TRBD2. Germline-derived CDR1 and CDR2 are DFQATT and SNEGSKA (reference sequence). The CDR3 spans 15 residues.

This clonotype was seen repeatedly, ten times or more. This sequence joins TRBV15 and TRBJ2-7, with 11 bases aligning to TRBD2. The CDR3 runs 14 residues. Germline V gives CDR1 LNHNV, CDR2 YYDKDF (reference sequence). After removal of 5 bases from V and 4 bases from J, the junction contained 4 bases not matched to a gene. The CDR3 DNA reads as TGTGCCACCAGCCCGGGACTAGCGGAATACGAGCAGTACTTC. It is translated as CATSPGLAEYEQYF.

This clonotype was recorded many times. This chain joins TRBV9 and TRBJ2-2; 8 bases agree with TRBD1. Germline CDR1 reads SGDLS; CDR2 reads YYNGEE. The V gene end was trimmed by 0 bases and the J gene end by 4 bases; junction bases not matched to a gene: 5. The length of the CDR3 is 16 residues. In nucleotides, the CDR3 is TGTGCCAGCAGCGTAGGGACAGGGATACGCACCGGGGAGCTGTTTTTT. It translates to CASSVGTGIRTGELFF.

Many counts were recorded for this clonotype. V is TRBV6-1 and J is TRBJ2-3; a possible D gene is TRBD2 (5 bases). The CDR3 is 14 residues long. V lost 10 bases to trimming and J lost 2 bases, with 16 bases between them. The germline CDR1 and CDR2 sequences are MNHNS and SASEGT. CDR3 loop: CATHAGGDTDTQYF. In DNA form, the CDR3 reads TGTGCCACCCACGCGGGCGGTGACACAGATACGCAGTATTTT.

This clonotype was seen a handful of times. The V gene is TRBV29-1, the J gene TRBJ2-7, with 9 nucleotides matching TRBD1. Germline CDR1 is SQVTM and CDR2 is ANQGSEA. This CDR3 has 13 amino acids. V dropped 7 bases and J dropped 6; count of bases not matched to a gene: 10. Here the CDR3 DNA reads TGCAGCGCTCCCGGGACAGGGAACGGCGAGCAGTACTTC. Its protein product is CSAPGTGNGEQYF.

The sample holds a few counts of this clonotype. The chain uses TRBV24-1 and TRBJ2-2; D ambiguous. Trimming pared 5 bases from V and 8 bases from J, leaving 5 bases between. Germline V CDR1 and CDR2: KGHDR, SFDVKD. The CDR3 is 11 amino acids. CDR3 loop: CATSGLGELFF. The CDR3 DNA is TGTGCCACCAGTGGGCTTGGGGAGCTGTTTTTT.

This clonotype was counted a few times. The chain has TRBV6-5 and TRBJ2-7; possible D gene TRBD2, 5 bases. The germline V gene encodes CDR1 MNHEY and CDR2 SVGAGI. The V gene lost 2 bases and the J gene lost 0 bases, with 8 bases spanning the gap. The CDR3 spans 14 residues. The CDR3 here is CASSYKRNSYEQYF. Here the CDR3 DNA reads TGTGCCAGCAGTTACAAGCGGAACTCCTACGAGCAGTACTTC.

The count of this clonotype is one. The J gene is TRBJ2-2, the V gene TRBV20-1; TRBD2 agrees at 15 bases. This CDR3 spans 18 amino acids. After removal of 0 bases from V and 4 bases from J, the junction contained 6 bases not matched to a gene. Germline V gene lookup returns CDR1 DFQATT and CDR2 SNEGSKA (reference sequence). In DNA form, the CDR3 reads TGCAGTGCTAGAGAGGGACTAGCGGGAGGCCGGGGCACCGGGGAGCTGTTTTTT. Translation: CSAREGLAGGRGTGELFF.

Many counts were recorded for this clonotype. Germline and junction disagree at one end, which may indicate a read error. As DNA, the CDR3 is TGTGCCAGCAGTATCAGCTCCTACAATGAGCAGTTCTTC. This codes for CASSISSYNEQFF. The chain joins TRBV19 to TRBJ2-1; D not certain. The CDR3 consists of 13 residues. Germline lookup yields CDR1 LNHDA and CDR2 SQIVND (reference sequence).

The chain employs TRBV28 and TRBJ2-4; no firm D call. Germline V CDR1 and CDR2: MDHEN, SYDVKM. Trimming shortened V by 1 base and J by 0 bases, and 4 bases separated the two germline ends. This CDR3 is 14 amino acids long. CDR3 DNA: TGTGCCAGCAGTTTATACCTAGCCAAAAACATTCAGTACTTC. Translated, it gives CASSLYLAKNIQYF. The whole variable domain, remainder taken from reference TRBV28 and TRBJ2-4, is DVKVTQSSRYLVKRTGEKVFLECVQDMDHENMFWYRQDPGLGLRLIYFSYDVKMKEKGDIPEGYSVSREKKERFSLILESASTNQTSMYLCASSLYLAKNIQYFGAGTRLSVL.

This clonotype has only a few counts. The V gene is TRBV5-5, the J gene TRBJ1-6, with D perhaps matching TRBD1 (6 bases). This CDR3 is 15 amino acids long. Per germline, CDR1 SGHKS and CDR2 YYEKEE (reference sequence). V lost 4 bases and J lost 5, with 13 bases in between. This CDR3 reads CASSLWGLDNSPLHF. As DNA, the CDR3 is TGTGCCAGCAGCCTCTGGGGGCTGGATAATTCACCCCTCCACTTT.